This T cell receptor (beta chain) is from a study of shared clonotypes between healthy human individuals (dated by TCRdb to the early 2020s). Study-wide context: A few men and two women, aged 18 to 49 years, made up the cohort. To increase sequencing depth and limit assay-specific biases, TCR repertoire library preparation and sequencing were carried out by different laboratories using diverse techniques. For each donor, three plates each were used for CD4 naive and CD4 memory, two plates were used for CD8 naive, and one plate was used for CD8 memory. Leukapheresis yielded between about 0.9 and 9 billion PBMCs per donor. To estimate repertoire size and how much clonotypes are shared between individuals, the study performed deep sequencing of blood TCR repertoires from a handful of healthy adults. Paper-wide results and their limitations: Even with the large sequencing depth, rarefaction of the sorted-subset datasets indicated that sequencing was incomplete. Clonotypes shared by all four sorted-subset donors showed higher generation probabilities than non-shared clonotypes. Based on pairwise subsampling, the degree of clonotype sharing among donors was expected to be affected by sequencing depth. Because the study included a small number of donors, the genetic and exposure-history diversity represented was limited. Approximately 5% of naive CD4, 3.5% of naive CD8, roughly 2.4% of memory CD4, and 0.35% to 0.5% of memory CD8 clonotypes were shared across several donors. Estimated clonotype richness was generally larger for naive than for memory subsets. Sampling was restricted to blood, and TCR repertoires in tissue are likely to differ from TCR repertoires in blood.

The V end loses 0 bases and the J end loses 7 bases, and a stretch of 19 bases separates them. Spanning cysteine to phenylalanine, the CDR3 consists of 16 amino acids. CDR3 DNA only is kept here, 48 bases in frame from base 1. CDR1 and CDR2, per the germline V gene, are SGHVS and FQNEAQ. Donors were healthy HIV-negative adults with no recently reported acute infections or vaccinations. Only Caucasian adults living in Nashville, Tennessee, USA were represented among the donors. CD4+ T cells were enriched through magnetic negative selection, after which naive cells were positively selected on CD45RA and the remaining negative fraction served as the memory subset. After blood collection by leukapheresis, PBMCs were isolated using Ficoll-Histopaque density gradient centrifugation and then cryopreserved in the vapor phase of liquid nitrogen. Analytical flow cytometry was used to check the purity and quantity of every magnetically sorted T cell population. From each sorted fraction, genomic DNA was isolated and quantified by UV absorbance on a Nanodrop 2000c.

TCR CDR3 regions were amplified from genomic DNA by multiplex PCR using the deep immunoSEQ assay. Extracted genomic DNA from each cell subset was distributed evenly across all wells of several immunoSEQ 96-well plates, and each plate was treated as a replicate. For sorted subsets, each replicate PCR was loaded with about 0.2 ug genomic DNA, equivalent to some 31,000 T cell genomes. Purified libraries were measured with a Qubit 3.0 fluorometer, size-checked on a Bioanalyzer 2100, and measured again with the KAPA Library Quantification kit. A separate single-read 150-cycle Illumina NextSeq 550 flow cell was used to sequence each immunoSEQ 96-well plate. Per the source publication's procedure: Because only junctional sequences without quality scores were contained in the immunoSEQ output, filtering matching that applied to full-length reads could not be performed. Sequences were annotated with PyIR, a Python wrapper for IgBLAST v1.9, and V/J genes and CDR3 were assigned using IMGT germline references. Any read was removed if the V/J assignment was weak (E-value above 1e-6), the CDR3 was missing, or the read contained stop codons, out-of-frame junctions, or ambiguous translated residues. V3J clonotypes were defined as sequences sharing an identical inferred V gene, J gene, and CDR3 amino acid sequence. Percentage overlap between repertoires was computed as shared unique clonotypes divided by the size of the smaller repertoire. RTK rarefaction, the Chao1 estimator, and Recon v2.1 estimates of unobserved clonotypes were used to assess repertoire richness. Generation probabilities for all TCRbeta clonotypes obtained by the gDNA method from a few donors were computed using OLGA. TCRdb stores this immuneACCESS table with in-frame sequences only. Part of the clones is absent; in the studies checked, under half of the shortfall reflects unresolved V genes, and no reason is known for the rest. V, J and clone size are those of that table, while D and trimming were read from the DNA. This sample is represented by some 2,100,000 clones; roughly 95% of them were singletons. More than 0.1% of the sample is taken by the ten largest.

In the case of this clone: Its recognized antigen is unknown. No much larger clone is present one base from it, and per-base qualities are unavailable.

Material for sequencing was naive CD4+ T cells sorted from blood. The cell subset or site label of this sample denotes: CD45RA+ positively selected. Recombination linked TRBV7-8 to TRBJ2-7; TRBD2 is possibly the D segment (5 matching bases). The TCR sequence derives from a man between 18 and 29 years old in good health. For the CDR3, the sequence is CASSLAGPRGLGEQYF. DNA sequence: TGTGCCAGCAGCTTAGCTGGTCCACGGGGATTGGGAGAGCAGTACTTC. The reference TRBV7-8 and TRBJ2-7 proteins fill in what lies around the CDR3, so the full variable domain reads GAGVSQSPRYKVAKRGQDVALRCDPISGHVSLFWYQQALGQGPEFLTYFQNEAQLDKSGLPSDRFFAERPEGSVSTLKIQRTQQEDSAVYLCASSLAGPRGLGEQYFGPGTRLTVT.